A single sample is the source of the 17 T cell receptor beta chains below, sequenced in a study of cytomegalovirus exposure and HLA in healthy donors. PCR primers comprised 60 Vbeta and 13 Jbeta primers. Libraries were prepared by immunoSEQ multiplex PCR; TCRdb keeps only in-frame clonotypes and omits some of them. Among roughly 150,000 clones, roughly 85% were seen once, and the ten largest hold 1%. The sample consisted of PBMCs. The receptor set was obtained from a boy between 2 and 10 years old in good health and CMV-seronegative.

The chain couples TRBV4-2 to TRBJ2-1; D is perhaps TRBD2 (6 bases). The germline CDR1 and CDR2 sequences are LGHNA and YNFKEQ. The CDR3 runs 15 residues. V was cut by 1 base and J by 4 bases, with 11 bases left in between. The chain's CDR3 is CASSQGGLEYNEQFF. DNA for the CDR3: TGTGCCAGCAGCCAAGGGGGACTGGAGTACAATGAGCAGTTCTTC.

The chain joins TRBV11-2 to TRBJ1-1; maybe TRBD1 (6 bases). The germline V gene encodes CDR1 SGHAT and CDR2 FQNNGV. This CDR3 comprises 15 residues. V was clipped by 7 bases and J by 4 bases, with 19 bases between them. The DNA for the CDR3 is TGTGCCAGCACCCAATCACAGGGATGGAGCACTGAAGCTTTCTTT. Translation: CASTQSQGWSTEAFF. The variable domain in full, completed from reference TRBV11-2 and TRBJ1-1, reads EAGVAQSPRYKIIEKRQSVAFWCNPISGHATLYWYQQILGQGPKLLIQFQNNGVVDDSQLPKDRFSAERLKGVDSTLKIQPAKLEDSAVYLCASTQSQGWSTEAFFGQGTRLTVV.

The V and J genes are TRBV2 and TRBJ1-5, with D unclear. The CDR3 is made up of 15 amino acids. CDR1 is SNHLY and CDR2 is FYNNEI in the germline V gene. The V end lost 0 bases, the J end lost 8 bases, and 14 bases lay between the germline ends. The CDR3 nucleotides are TGTGCCAGCAGTGAAGCAATGCCGGTCGCAAAGCCCCAGCATTTT. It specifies CASSEAMPVAKPQHF.

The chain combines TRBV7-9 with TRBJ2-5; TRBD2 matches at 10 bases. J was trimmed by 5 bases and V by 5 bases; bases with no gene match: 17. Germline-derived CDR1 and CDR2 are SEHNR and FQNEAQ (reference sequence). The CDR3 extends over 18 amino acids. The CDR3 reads CASSPHRRTSGEGETQYF. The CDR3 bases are TGTGCCAGCAGCCCCCACCGCCGGACTAGCGGAGAGGGGGAGACCCAGTACTTC.

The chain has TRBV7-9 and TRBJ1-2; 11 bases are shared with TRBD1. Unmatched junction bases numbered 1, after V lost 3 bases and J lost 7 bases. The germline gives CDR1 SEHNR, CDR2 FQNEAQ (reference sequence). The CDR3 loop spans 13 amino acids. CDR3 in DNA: TGTGCCAGCAGCTTCGGGACAGGGGGTGGCTACACCTTC. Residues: CASSFGTGGGYTF.

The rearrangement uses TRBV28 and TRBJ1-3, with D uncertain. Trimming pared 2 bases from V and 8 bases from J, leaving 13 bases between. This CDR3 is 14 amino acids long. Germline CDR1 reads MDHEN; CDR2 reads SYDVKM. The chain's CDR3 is CASSLVAGIDTIYF. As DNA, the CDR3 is TGTGCCAGCAGTTTAGTGGCGGGGATAGACACCATATATTTT.

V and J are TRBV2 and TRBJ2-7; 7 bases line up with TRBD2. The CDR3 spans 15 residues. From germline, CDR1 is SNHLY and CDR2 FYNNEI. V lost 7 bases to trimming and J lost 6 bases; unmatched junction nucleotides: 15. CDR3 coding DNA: TGTGCCAGCAAGCACCCTACAGCGGGACGCGGCGAGCAGTACTTC. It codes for CASKHPTAGRGEQYF.

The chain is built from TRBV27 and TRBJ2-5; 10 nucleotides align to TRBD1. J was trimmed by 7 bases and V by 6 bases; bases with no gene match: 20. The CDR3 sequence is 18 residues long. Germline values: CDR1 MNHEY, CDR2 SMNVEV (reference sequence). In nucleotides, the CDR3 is TGTGCCAGCAGCTTAGCGGCGGGGACAGGGGATGGTTTGGGGACCCAGTACTTC. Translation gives CASSLAAGTGDGLGTQYF.

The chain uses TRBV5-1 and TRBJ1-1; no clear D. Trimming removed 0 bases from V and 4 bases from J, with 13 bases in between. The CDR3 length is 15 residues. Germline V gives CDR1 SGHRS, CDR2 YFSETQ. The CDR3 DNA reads TGCGCCAGCAGCTTGGGGTCGCCCCCGGGCACTGAAGCTTTCTTT. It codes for CASSLGSPPGTEAFF.

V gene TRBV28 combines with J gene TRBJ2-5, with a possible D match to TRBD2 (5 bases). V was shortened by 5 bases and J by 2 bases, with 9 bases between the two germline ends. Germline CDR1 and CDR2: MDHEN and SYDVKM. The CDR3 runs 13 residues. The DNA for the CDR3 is TGTGCCAGCAGTCGGGGATTACAAGAGACCCAGTACTTC. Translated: CASSRGLQETQYF.

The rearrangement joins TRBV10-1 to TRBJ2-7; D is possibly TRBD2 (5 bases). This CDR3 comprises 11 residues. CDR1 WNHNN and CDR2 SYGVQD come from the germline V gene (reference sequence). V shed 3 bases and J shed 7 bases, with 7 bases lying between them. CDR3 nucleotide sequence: TGCGCCAGCAGTGACGGGATGGAGCAGTACTTC. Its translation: CASSDGMEQYF.

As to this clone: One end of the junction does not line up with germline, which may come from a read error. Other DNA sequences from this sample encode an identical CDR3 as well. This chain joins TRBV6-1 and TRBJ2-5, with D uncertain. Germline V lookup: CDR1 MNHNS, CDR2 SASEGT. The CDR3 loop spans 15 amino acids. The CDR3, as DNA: TGCGCCAGCAGTGAAGGATCAGGCCAACAAGAGACCCAGTACTTC. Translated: CASSEGSGQQETQYF.

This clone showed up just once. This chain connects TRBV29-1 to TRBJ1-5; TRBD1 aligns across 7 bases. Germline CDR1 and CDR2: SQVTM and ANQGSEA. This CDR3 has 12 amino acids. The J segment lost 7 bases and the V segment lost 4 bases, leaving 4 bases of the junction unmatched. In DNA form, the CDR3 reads TGCAGCGTTGGGGACAGAGGGCAGCCCCAGCATTTT. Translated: CSVGDRGQPQHF.

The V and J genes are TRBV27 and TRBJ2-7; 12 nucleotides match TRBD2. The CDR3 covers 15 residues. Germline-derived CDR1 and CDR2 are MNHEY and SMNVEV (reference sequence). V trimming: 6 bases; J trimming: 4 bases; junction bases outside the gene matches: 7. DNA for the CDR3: TGTGCCAGCAGATATCGACTAGCGGGAGTGTACGAGCAGTACTTC. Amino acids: CASRYRLAGVYEQYF.

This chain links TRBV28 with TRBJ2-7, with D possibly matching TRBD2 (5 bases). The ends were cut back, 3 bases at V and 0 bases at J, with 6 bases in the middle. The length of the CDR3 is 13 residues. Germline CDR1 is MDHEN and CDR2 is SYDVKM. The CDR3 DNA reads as TGTGCCAGCAGTTTGACTATCTCCTACGAGCAGTACTTC. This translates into CASSLTISYEQYF. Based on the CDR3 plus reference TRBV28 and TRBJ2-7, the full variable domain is DVKVTQSSRYLVKRTGEKVFLECVQDMDHENMFWYRQDPGLGLRLIYFSYDVKMKEKGDIPEGYSVSREKKERFSLILESASTNQTSMYLCASSLTISYEQYFGPGTRLTVT.

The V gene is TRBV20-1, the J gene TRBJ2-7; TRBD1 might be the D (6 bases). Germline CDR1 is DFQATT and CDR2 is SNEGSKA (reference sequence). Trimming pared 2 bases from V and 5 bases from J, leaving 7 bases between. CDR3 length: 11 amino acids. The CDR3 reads CSARKGDEQYF. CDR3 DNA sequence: TGCAGTGCTAGAAAGGGGGACGAGCAGTACTTC.

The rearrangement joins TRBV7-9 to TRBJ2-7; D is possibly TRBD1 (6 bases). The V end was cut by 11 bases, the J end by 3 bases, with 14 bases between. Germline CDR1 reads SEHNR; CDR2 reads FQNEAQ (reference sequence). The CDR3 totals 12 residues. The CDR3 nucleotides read TGTGCCGGAGATAAGGGGGACTACGAGCAGTACTTC. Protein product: CAGDKGDYEQYF.